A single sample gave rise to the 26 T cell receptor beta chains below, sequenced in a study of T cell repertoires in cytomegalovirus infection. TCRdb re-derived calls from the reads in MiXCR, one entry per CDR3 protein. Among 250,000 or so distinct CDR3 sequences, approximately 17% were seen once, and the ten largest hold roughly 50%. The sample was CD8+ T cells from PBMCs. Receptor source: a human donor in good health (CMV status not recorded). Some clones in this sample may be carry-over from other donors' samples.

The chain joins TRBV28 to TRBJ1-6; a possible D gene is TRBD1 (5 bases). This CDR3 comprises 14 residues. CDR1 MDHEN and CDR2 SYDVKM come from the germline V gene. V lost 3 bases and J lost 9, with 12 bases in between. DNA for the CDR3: TGTGCCAGCAGTTTGTCGGACGGGGCTTCACCCCTCCACTTT. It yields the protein CASSLSDGASPLHF.

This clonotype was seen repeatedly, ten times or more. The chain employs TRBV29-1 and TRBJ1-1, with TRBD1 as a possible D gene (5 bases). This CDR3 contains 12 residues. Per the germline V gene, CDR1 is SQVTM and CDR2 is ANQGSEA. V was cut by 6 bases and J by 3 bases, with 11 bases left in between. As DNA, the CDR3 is TGCAGCGTCGGGACGGTTTACACTGAAGCTTTCTTT. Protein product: CSVGTVYTEAFF.

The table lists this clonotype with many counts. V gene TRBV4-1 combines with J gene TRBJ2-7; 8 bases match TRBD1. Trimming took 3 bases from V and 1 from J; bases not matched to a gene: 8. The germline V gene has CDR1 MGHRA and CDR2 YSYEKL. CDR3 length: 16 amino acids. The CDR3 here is CASSQSSGTGSYEQYF. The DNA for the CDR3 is TGCGCCAGCAGCCAGTCTTCCGGGACAGGATCCTACGAGCAGTACTTC.

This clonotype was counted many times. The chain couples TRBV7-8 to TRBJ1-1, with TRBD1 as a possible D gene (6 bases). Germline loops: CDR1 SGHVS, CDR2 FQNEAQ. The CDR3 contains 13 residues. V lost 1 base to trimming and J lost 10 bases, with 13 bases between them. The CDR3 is CASSLGGRGGAFF. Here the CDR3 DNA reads TGTGCCAGCAGCTTAGGAGGCAGGGGAGGAGCTTTCTTT.

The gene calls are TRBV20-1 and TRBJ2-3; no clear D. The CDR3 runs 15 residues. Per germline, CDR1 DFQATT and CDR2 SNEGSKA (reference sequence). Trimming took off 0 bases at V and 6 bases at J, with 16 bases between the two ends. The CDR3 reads CSARESYGRKDTQYF. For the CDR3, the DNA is TGCAGTGCTAGAGAATCTTACGGGCGTAAGGATACGCAGTATTTT.

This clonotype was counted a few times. This chain's CDR3 is CASSQDRGGARSEAFF. The CDR3 coding sequence is TGTGCCAGCAGCCAAGATCGCGGGGGGGCCCGCTCTGAAGCTTTCTTT. The rearrangement uses TRBV3-1 and TRBJ1-1; tentatively, D is TRBD1 (6 bases). With 0 bases removed from V and 6 bases from J, the gap between germline ends came to 17 bases. CDR3 length: 16 amino acids. Per germline, CDR1 LGHDT and CDR2 YNNKEL (reference sequence).

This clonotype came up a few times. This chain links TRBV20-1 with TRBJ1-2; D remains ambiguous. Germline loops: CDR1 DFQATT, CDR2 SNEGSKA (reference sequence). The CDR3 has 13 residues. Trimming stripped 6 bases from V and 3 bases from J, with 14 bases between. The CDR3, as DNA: TGCAGTGCCCCTCTTGTTGAGGACTATGGCTACACCTTC. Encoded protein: CSAPLVEDYGYTF.

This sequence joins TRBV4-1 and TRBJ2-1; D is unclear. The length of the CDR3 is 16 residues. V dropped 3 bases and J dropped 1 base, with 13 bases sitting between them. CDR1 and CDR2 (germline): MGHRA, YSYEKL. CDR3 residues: CASSQRIRASYNEQFF. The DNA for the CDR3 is TGCGCCAGCAGCCAGCGTATTAGAGCGTCCTACAATGAGCAGTTCTTC.

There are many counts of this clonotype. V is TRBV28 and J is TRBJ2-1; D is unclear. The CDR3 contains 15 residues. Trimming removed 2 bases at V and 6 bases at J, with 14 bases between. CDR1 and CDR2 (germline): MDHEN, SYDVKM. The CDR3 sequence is CASSLRSFRINEQFF. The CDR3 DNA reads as TGTGCCAGCAGTTTAAGGTCCTTCAGGATCAATGAGCAGTTCTTC. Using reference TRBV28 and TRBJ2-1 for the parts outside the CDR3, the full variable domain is DVKVTQSSRYLVKRTGEKVFLECVQDMDHENMFWYRQDPGLGLRLIYFSYDVKMKEKGDIPEGYSVSREKKERFSLILESASTNQTSMYLCASSLRSFRINEQFFGPGTRLTVL.

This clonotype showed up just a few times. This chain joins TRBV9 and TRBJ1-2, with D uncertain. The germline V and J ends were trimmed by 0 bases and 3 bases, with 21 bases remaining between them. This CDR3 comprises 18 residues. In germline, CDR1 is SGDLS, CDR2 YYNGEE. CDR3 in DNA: TGTGCCAGCAGCGTAGCTTCGGACGTCTCGTCCAGCGACTATGGCTACACCTTC. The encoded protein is CASSVASDVSSSDYGYTF.

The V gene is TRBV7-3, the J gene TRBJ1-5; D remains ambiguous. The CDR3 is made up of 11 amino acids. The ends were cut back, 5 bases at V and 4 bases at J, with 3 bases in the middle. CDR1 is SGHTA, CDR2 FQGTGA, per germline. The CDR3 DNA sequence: TGTGCCAGCAGCAAAAATCAGCCCCAGCATTTT. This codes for CASSKNQPQHF. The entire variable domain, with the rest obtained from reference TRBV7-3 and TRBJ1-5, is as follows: GAGVSQTPSNKVTEKGKYVELRCDPISGHTALYWYRQSLGQGPEFLIYFQGTGAADDSGLPNDRFFAVRPEGSVSTLKIQRTERGDSAVYLCASSKNQPQHFGDGTRLSIL.

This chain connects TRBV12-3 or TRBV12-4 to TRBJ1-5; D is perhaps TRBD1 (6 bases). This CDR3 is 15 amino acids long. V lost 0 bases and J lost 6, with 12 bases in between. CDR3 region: CASSLAPGGPQPQHF. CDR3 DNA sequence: TGTGCCAGCAGTTTAGCGCCGGGGGGGCCTCAGCCCCAGCATTTT.

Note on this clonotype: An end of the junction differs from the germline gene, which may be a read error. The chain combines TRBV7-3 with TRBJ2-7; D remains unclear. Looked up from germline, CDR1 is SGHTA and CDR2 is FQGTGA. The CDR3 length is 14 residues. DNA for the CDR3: TGTGCCATCAGCTTTCCCCAGGTCATCGCCGAGCAGTACTTC. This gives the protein CAISFPQVIAEQYF.

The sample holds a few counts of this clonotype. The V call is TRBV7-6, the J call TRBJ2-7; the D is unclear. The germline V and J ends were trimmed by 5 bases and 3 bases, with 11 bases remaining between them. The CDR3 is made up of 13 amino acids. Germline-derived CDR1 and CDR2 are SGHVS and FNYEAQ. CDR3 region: CASSRVGLYEQYF. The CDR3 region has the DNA TGTGCCAGCAGCCGTGTTGGCCTCTACGAGCAGTACTTC.

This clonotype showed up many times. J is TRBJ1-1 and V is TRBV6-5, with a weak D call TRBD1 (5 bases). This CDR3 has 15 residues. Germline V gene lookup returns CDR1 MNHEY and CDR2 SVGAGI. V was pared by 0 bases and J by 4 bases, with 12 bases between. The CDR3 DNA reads TGTGCCAGCAGTTACTCGAGGTCCGGGGGCACTGAAGCTTTCTTT. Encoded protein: CASSYSRSGGTEAFF.

CDR3 nucleotides: TGTGCCAGCAGTGCGGGACCGGGACAGGGGAACACTGAAGCTTTCTTT. Translated, it gives CASSAGPGQGNTEAFF. The rearrangement links TRBV28 to TRBJ1-1; 9 bases are shared with TRBD1. The CDR3 extends over 16 amino acids. The junction had 8 bases not matched to a gene; V was cut back by 5 bases and J by 1 base. CDR1 is MDHEN, CDR2 SYDVKM, per germline.

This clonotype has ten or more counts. Here the CDR3 DNA reads TGTGCCAGCAGTTTGGGGACACCCCTAAGAGGCACAGATACGCAGTATTTT. It yields the protein CASSLGTPLRGTDTQYF. V usage is TRBV28 and J usage is TRBJ2-3; possible D gene TRBD1, 6 bases. This CDR3 region has 17 residues. Germline assignment: CDR1 MDHEN and CDR2 SYDVKM. The V end was cut by 3 bases, the J end by 1 base, with 17 bases between.

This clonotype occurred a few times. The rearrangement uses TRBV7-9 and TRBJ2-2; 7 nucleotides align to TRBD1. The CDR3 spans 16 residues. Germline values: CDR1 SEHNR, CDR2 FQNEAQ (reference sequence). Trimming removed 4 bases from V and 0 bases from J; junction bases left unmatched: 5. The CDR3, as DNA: TGTGCCAGCAGCTCCCGACAGGGATCGAACACCGGGGAGCTGTTTTTT. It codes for CASSSRQGSNTGELFF.

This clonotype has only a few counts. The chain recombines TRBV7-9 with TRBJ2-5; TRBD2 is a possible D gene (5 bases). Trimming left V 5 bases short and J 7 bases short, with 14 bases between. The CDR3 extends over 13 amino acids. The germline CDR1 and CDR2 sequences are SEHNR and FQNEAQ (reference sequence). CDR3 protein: CASSPAGEVTQYF. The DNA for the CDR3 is TGTGCCAGCAGCCCGGCGGGCGAGGTGACCCAGTACTTC.

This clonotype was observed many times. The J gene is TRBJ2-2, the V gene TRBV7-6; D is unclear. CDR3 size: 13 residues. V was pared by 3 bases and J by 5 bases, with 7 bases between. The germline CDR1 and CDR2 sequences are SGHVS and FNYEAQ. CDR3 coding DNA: TGTGCCAGCAGCTTTGGAAAAACCGGGGAGCTGTTTTTT. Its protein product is CASSFGKTGELFF.

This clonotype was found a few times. In DNA, the CDR3 is TGTGCCAGCAGCACAACCCTCGGGTCAACACCGTTCACAGATACGCAGTATTTT. Encoded protein: CASSTTLGSTPFTDTQYF. The chain carries TRBV5-5 and TRBJ2-3; D gene ambiguous. Per the germline V gene, CDR1 is SGHKS and CDR2 is YYEKEE (reference sequence). The germline V and J ends were trimmed by 4 bases and 2 bases, with 23 bases remaining between them. The CDR3 spans 18 residues.

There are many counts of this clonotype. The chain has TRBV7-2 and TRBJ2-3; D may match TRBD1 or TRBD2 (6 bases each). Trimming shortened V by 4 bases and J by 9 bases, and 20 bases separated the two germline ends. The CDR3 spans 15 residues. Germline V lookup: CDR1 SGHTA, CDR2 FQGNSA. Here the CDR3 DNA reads TGTGCCAGCAGCTCCGGTGGAGGGGGAAGGGAAACGCAGTATTTT. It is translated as CASSSGGGGRETQYF.

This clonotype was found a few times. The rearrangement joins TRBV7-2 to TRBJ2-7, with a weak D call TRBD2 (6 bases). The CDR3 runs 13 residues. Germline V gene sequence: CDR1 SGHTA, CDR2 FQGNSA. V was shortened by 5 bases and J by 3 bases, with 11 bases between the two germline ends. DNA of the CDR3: TGTGCCAGCAGCCAGGGACTGGGCTACGAGCAGTACTTC. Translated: CASSQGLGYEQYF.

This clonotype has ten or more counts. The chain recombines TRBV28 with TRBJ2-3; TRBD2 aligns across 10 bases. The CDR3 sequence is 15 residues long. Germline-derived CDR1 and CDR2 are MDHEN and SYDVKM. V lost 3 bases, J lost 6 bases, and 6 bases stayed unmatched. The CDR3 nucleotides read TGTGCCAGCAGTTTTCCTAGCGGGGGTGCTGATACGCAGTATTTT. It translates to CASSFPSGGADTQYF. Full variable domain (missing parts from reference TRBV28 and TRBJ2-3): DVKVTQSSRYLVKRTGEKVFLECVQDMDHENMFWYRQDPGLGLRLIYFSYDVKMKEKGDIPEGYSVSREKKERFSLILESASTNQTSMYLCASSFPSGGADTQYFGPGTRLTVL.

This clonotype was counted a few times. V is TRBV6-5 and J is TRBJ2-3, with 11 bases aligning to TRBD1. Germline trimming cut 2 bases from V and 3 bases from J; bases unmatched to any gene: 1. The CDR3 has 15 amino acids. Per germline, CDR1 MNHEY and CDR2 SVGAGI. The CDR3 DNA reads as TGTGCCAGCAGTTACCGGGACAGGGGGACAGATACGCAGTATTTT. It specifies CASSYRDRGTDTQYF.

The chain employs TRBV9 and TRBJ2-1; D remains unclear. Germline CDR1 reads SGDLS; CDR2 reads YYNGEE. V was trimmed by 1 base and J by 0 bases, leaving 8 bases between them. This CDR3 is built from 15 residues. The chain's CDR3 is CASSVTLSSYNEQFF. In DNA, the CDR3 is TGTGCCAGCAGCGTAACCCTGAGCTCCTACAATGAGCAGTTCTTC.